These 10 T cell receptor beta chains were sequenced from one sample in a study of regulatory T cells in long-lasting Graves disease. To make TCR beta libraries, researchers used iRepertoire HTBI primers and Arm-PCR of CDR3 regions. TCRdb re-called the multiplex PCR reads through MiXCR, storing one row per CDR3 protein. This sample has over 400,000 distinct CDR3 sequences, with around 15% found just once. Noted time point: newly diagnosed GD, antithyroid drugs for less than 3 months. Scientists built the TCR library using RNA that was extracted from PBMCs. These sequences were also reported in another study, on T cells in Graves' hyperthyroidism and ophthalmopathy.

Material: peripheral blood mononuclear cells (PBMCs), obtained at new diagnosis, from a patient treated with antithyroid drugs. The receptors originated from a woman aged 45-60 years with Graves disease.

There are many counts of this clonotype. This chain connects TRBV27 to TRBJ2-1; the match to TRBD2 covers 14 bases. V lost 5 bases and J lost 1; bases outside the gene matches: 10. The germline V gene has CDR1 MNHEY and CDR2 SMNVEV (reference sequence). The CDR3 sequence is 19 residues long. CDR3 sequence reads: CASSPVGLAGEGSYNEQFF. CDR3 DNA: TGTGCCAGCAGTCCCGTGGGACTAGCGGGGGAGGGTTCCTACAATGAGCAGTTCTTC.

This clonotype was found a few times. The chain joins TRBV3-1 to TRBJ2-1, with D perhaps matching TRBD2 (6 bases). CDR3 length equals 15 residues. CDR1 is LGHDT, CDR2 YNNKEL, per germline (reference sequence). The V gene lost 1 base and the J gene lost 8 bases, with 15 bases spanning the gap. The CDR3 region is CASSQAGVRVDEQFF. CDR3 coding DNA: TGTGCCAGCAGCCAAGCGGGGGTCAGGGTCGATGAGCAGTTCTTC.

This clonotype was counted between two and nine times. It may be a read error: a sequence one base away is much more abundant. CDR3 sequence (DNA): TGCAGTGCCCACCCGCGGGGGAGCACAGGTACGCAGTATTTT. Protein product: CSAHPRGSTGTQYF. The chain carries TRBV20-1 and TRBJ2-3, with 7 bases matching TRBD2. The germline V gene has CDR1 DFQATT and CDR2 SNEGSKA (reference sequence). The CDR3 spans 14 residues.

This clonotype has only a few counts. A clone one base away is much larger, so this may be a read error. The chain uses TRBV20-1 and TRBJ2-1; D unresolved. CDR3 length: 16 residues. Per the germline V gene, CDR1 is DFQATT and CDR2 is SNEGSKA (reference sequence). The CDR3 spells CSASRIVAGSYNEQLF. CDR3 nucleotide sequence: TGCAGTGCTAGTCGAATTGTGGCCGGTTCCTACAATGAGCAGTTATTC.

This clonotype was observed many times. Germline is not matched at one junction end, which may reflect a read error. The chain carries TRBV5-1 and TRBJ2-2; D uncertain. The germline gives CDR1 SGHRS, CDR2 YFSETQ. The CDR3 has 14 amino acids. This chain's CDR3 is CASSSRRNTGELFF. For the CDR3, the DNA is TGTGCCAGCAGTTCCCGAAGGAACACCGGGGAGCTGTTTTTT.

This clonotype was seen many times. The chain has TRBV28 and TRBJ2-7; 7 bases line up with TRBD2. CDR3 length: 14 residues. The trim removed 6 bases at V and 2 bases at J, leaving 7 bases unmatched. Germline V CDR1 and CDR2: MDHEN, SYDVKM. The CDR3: CASSPASGTYEQYF. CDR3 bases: TGTGCCAGCAGCCCCGCTAGCGGAACCTACGAGCAGTACTTC.

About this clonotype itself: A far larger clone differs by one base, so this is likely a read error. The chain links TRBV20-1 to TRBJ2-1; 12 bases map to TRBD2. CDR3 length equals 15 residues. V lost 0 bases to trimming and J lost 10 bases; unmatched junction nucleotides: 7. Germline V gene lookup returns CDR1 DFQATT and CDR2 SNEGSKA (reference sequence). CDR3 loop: CSARDRTSGTYEQFF. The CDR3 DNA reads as TGCAGTGCTAGAGATCGGACTAGCGGGACCTACGAGCAGTTCTTC.

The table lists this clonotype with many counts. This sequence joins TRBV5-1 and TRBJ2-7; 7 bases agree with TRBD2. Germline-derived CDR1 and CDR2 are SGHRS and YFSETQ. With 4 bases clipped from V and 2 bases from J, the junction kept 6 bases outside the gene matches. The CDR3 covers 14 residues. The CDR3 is CASSTRDYPYEQYF. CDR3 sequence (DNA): TGCGCCAGCAGCACCCGGGACTATCCCTACGAGCAGTACTTC. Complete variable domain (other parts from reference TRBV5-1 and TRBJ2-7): KAGVTQTPRYLIKTRGQQVTLSCSPISGHRSVSWYQQTPGQGLQFLFEYFSETQRNKGNFPGRFSGRQFSNSRSEMNVSTLELGDSALYLCASSTRDYPYEQYFGPGTRLTVT.

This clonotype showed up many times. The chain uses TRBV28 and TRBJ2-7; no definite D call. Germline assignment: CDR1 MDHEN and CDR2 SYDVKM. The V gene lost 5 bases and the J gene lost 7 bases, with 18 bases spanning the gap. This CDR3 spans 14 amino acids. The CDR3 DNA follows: TGTGCCAGCAGTCCCCAGGCTATATCGAAAGAGCAGTACTTC. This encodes CASSPQAISKEQYF.

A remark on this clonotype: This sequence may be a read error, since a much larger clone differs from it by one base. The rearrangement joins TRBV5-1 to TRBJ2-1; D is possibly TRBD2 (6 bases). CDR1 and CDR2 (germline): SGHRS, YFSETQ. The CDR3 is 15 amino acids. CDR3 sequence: CASSLGSSAGNGQFF. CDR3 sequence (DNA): TGCGCCAGCAGCTTGGGGTCTAGCGCGGGGAATGGGCAGTTCTTC.